The source of this T cell receptor beta chain is a study of long-term antiretroviral therapy in people with HIV. Study-wide context: It was about a decade before the 2015 immediate-ART recommendation that the earliest samples were taken. Study conclusions and caveats: The range of CDR3 lengths in HIV repertoires proved narrower than that found in controls. Blood, drawn from 2004 to 2017, may reflect older ART regimens.

Researchers report immunoSEQ v3.0 was run at survey level. Clones were read by immunoSEQ multiplex PCR, and TCRdb kept only the in-frame ones, dropping some. The data show some 40,000 clones, approximately 94% seen once. About this clone: Its antigen is unknown.

The TCR sequence derives from a man aged 25-45 years with HIV. Sample: unsorted PBMCs, taken about 9 years after starting antiretroviral therapy.

DNA of the CDR3: TGCGCCAGCAGCTCCGAACCGGGCTATGGCTACACCTTC. Amino acids: CASSSEPGYGYTF. This chain uses TRBV5-1 with TRBJ1-2; D unclear. The CDR3 consists of 13 residues. Trimming stripped 3 bases from V and 4 bases from J, with 10 bases between. The V gene's germline CDR1 is SGHRS and CDR2 YFSETQ.